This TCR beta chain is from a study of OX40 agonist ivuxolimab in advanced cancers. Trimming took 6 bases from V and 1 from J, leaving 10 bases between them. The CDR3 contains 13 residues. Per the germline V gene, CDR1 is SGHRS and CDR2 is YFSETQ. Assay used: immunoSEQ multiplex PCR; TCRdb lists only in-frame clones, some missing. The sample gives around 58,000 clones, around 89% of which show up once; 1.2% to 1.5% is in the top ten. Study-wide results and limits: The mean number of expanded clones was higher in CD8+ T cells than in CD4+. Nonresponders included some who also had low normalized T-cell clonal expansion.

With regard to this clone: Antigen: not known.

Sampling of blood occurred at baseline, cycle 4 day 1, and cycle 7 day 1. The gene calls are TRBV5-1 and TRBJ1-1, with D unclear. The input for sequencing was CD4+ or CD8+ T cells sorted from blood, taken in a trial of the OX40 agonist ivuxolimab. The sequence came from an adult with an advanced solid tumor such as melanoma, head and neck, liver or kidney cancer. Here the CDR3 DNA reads TGCGCCAGCACAGTTCAAGGGAACACTGAAGCTTTCTTT. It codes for CASTVQGNTEAFF.